The 14 T cell receptor beta chains given below trace back to one sample, sequenced in a study of blood T cell repertoires in COVID-19. Assay used: immunoSEQ multiplex PCR; TCRdb lists only in-frame clones, some missing. The table has tens of thousands of clones, around 83% seen once. The specimen was peripheral blood. The receptors were gathered from a man in his fifties with active COVID-19.

This clone was detected a few times. The V call is TRBV5-5, the J call TRBJ2-7; no reliable D call. CDR1 SGHKS and CDR2 YYEKEE come from the germline V gene (reference sequence). CDR3 size: 11 residues. V lost 3 bases, J lost 3 bases, and 4 bases lay in between. CDR3 in amino acids: CASSSIYEQYV. The CDR3 coding sequence is TGTGCCAGCAGCTCTATCTACGAGCAGTACGTC.

A remark on this clone: Other nucleotide sequences from this sample produce the same CDR3. V gene TRBV18 combines with J gene TRBJ1-1; D perhaps matches TRBD1 (5 bases). V lost 2 bases and J 1 base, leaving 5 bases between the germline ends. Germline-derived CDR1 and CDR2 are KGHSH and LQKENI. The CDR3 has 13 amino acids. In nucleotides, the CDR3 is TGTGCCAGCTCACCAGGACAGAACACTGAAGCTTTCTTT. Amino acids: CASSPGQNTEAFF.

The chain has TRBV18 and TRBJ1-6, with D possibly being TRBD1 (6 bases). Trimming removed 3 bases at V and 7 bases at J, with 13 bases between. This CDR3 has 15 amino acids. Germline CDR1 KGHSH, CDR2 LQKENI. The CDR3 DNA sequence: TGTGCCAGCTCACCCGAGTTGGGGGCGAATTCACCCCTCCACTTT. It yields the protein CASSPELGANSPLHF.

J is TRBJ2-5 and V is TRBV19, with 12 bases identical to TRBD1. V lost 11 bases, J lost 5 bases, and 3 bases stayed unmatched. Germline CDR1 and CDR2: LNHDA and SQIVND (reference sequence). This CDR3 comprises 12 residues. The CDR3 loop is CARDRGRETQYF. The CDR3 nucleotides read TGTGCCCGGGACAGGGGGCGGGAGACCCAGTACTTC.

The chain carries TRBV7-6 and TRBJ2-2; a possible D gene is TRBD1 (5 bases). The germline CDR1 and CDR2 sequences are SGHVS and FNYEAQ. CDR3 length: 18 residues. V lost 4 bases and J lost 5, with 23 bases in between. The CDR3 loop reads CASSSQTWHAKGTGELFF. The CDR3 nucleotides read TGTGCCAGCAGCTCCCAGACGTGGCACGCGAAGGGGACCGGGGAGCTGTTTTTT.

V gene TRBV27 combines with J gene TRBJ2-1; the match to TRBD1 covers 8 bases. The CDR3 consists of 16 residues. With V trimmed by 6 bases and J by 8 bases, 15 bases remained unmatched. Germline CDR1 reads MNHEY; CDR2 reads SMNVEV (reference sequence). The CDR3 reads CASSTARDRLIYEQFF. Here the CDR3 DNA reads TGTGCCAGCAGCACTGCCCGGGACAGGCTCATATATGAGCAGTTCTTC.

The chain carries TRBV6-5 and TRBJ2-5, with D possibly TRBD1 on 5 matching bases. This CDR3 spans 15 amino acids. V dropped 5 bases and J dropped 2 bases, with 15 bases sitting between them. Germline V gene data show CDR1 as MNHEY and CDR2 as SVGAGI. The CDR3 loop reads CASSPHRKLQETQYF. The CDR3 nucleotides are TGTGCCAGCAGTCCCCACAGGAAACTTCAAGAGACCCAGTACTTC.

This rearrangement joins TRBV6-5 to TRBJ2-5, with 7 bases that match TRBD1. The CDR3 totals 14 residues. The germline gives CDR1 MNHEY, CDR2 SVGAGI. J gave up 7 bases and V 8 bases, and 13 bases lay outside the gene matches. CDR3 DNA sequence: TGTGCCAGCGCGCACAACAGGGGCCAGGTGACCCAGTACTTC. Protein sequence: CASAHNRGQVTQYF.

The V gene is TRBV5-6, the J gene TRBJ1-4; 9 bases line up with TRBD1. With 1 base clipped from V and 8 bases from J, the junction kept 6 bases outside the gene matches. This CDR3 has 15 amino acids. Germline CDR1 reads SGHDT; CDR2 reads YYEEEE. The CDR3 bases are TGTGCCAGCAGCTTGATGGGACAGGGTATAGAAAAACTGTTTTTT. Its protein is CASSLMGQGIEKLFF.

The rearrangement links TRBV12-5 to TRBJ2-3; no clear D. Germline V gene data show CDR1 as LGHNT and CDR2 as FRNRAP. The CDR3 runs to 14 residues. The V and J ends lost 2 bases and 5 bases respectively, with 11 bases between them. The CDR3 nucleotides are TGTGCTAGTGGTTTGCCTATTCTTGGAGATACGCAGTATTTT. Protein product: CASGLPILGDTQYF.

J is TRBJ1-4 and V is TRBV19, with 7 bases that match TRBD1. Germline V gene sequence: CDR1 LNHDA, CDR2 SQIVND (reference sequence). CDR3 size: 15 residues. The V gene end was trimmed by 5 bases and the J gene end by 8 bases; junction bases not matched to a gene: 11. The CDR3 nucleotides are TGTGCCAGTAGTCTGGGGACAGTGCCAATCGAAAAACTGTTTTTT. Translation gives CASSLGTVPIEKLFF.

The rearrangement links TRBV6-1 to TRBJ1-1; D unresolved. V was pared by 7 bases and J by 3 bases, with 9 bases between. CDR3 size: 12 residues. CDR1 and CDR2 from the germline V gene are MNHNS and SASEGT. CDR3: CASKHGDTEAFF. CDR3 bases: TGTGCCAGCAAGCACGGGGACACTGAAGCTTTCTTT.

The V gene is TRBV6-6, the J gene TRBJ1-4; tentatively, D is TRBD1 (5 bases). Trimming removed 2 bases from V and 4 bases from J, with 11 bases in between. The length of the CDR3 is 15 residues. Germline V gene lookup returns CDR1 MNHNY and CDR2 SVGAGI (reference sequence). As DNA, the CDR3 is TGTGCCAGCAGTTACGGTACAGGTCTTAATGAAAAACTGTTTTTT. Its protein is CASSYGTGLNEKLFF.

V usage is TRBV27 and J usage is TRBJ1-2; 12 nucleotides line up with TRBD1. The CDR3 contains 16 residues. V was pared by 6 bases and J by 2 bases, with 7 bases of the junction left unmatched. Germline loops: CDR1 MNHEY, CDR2 SMNVEV (reference sequence). CDR3 sequence: CASRRSGTGGNYGYTF. The CDR3 DNA follows: TGTGCCAGCAGAAGATCCGGGACAGGGGGCAACTATGGCTACACCTTC.